The clone carrying this T cell receptor beta chain appeared a single time. Its antigen is currently unknown. Trimming took 0 bases from V and 4 from J; bases not matched to a gene: 10. The CDR3 has 17 amino acids. In germline, CDR1 is SGHRS, CDR2 YFSETQ. The data were obtained in a study of T cells in Graves' hyperthyroidism and ophthalmopathy. Regarding the study as a whole: Ophthalmopathy cases were set apart from stable hyperthyroidism by a 13 V-J model. Most thyroid clonotypes expanded above 0.001 appeared in blood too.

Clinicians diagnosed patients from clinical symptoms, serum thyroxine and TRAb, thyroid ultrasound and orbital computed tomography. The CDR3 regions of TCR beta were amplified from RNA transcripts. First-round RT-PCR of the TCR CDR3 relied on the HTBI primer set. Using its own MiXCR run on the multiplex PCR reads, TCRdb lists one record per CDR3 protein. The sample shows roughly 500,000 distinct CDR3 sequences, over 45% of them seen only once. The chain carries TRBV5-1 and TRBJ2-5; 9 bases are shared with TRBD2. The sequencing input was peripheral blood or thyroid tissue (not recorded which). This sequence originates from an adult woman with Graves' disease, either hyperthyroidism or ophthalmopathy (not recorded which). The CDR3 sequence is CASSLVPRGRAGETQYF. DNA of the CDR3: TGCGCCAGCAGCTTGGTTCCTCGCGGGAGGGCCGGAGAGACCCAGTACTTC.